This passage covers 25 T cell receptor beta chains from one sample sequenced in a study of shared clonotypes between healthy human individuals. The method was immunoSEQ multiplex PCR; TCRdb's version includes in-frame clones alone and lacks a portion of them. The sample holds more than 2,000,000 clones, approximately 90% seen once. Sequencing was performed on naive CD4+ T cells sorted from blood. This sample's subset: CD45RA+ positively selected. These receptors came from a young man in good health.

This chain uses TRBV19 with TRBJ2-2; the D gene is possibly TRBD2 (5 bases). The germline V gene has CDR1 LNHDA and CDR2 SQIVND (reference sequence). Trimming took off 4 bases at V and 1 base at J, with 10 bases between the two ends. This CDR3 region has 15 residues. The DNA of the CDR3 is TGTGCCAGTAGTACTGAGCGGCGGAACACCGGGGAGCTGTTTTTT. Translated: CASSTERRNTGELFF.

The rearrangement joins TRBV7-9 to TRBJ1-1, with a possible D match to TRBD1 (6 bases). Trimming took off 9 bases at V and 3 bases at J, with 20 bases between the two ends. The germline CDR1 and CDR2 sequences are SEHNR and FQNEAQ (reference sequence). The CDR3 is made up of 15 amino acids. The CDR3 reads CASMSGAGRDTEAFF. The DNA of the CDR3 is TGTGCCAGTATGTCGGGGGCGGGTAGAGACACTGAAGCTTTCTTT.

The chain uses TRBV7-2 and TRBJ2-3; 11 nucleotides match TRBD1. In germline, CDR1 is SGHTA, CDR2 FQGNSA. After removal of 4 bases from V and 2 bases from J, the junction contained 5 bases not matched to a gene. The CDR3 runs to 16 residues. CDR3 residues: CASSSWTGGNTDTQYF. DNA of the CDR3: TGTGCCAGCAGCTCCTGGACAGGGGGCAACACAGATACGCAGTATTTT.

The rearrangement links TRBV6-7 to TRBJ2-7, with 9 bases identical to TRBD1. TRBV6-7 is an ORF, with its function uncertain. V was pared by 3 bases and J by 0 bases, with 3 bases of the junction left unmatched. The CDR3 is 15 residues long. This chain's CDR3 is CASSYRDRASYEQYF. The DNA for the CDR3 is TGTGCCAGCAGTTATAGGGACAGGGCCTCCTACGAGCAGTACTTC.

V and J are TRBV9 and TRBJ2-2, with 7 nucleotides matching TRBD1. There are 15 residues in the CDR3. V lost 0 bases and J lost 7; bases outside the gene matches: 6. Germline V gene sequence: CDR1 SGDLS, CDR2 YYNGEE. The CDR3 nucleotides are TGTGCCAGCAGCGTAGGGGACAGACGGCTCGGGGAGCTGTTTTTT. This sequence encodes CASSVGDRRLGELFF.

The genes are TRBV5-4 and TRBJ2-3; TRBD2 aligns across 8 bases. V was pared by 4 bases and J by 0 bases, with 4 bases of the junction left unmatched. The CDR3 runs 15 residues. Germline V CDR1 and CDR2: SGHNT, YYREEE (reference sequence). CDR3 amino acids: CASSPSGSSTDTQYF. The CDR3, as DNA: TGTGCCAGCAGCCCCAGCGGGAGTAGCACAGATACGCAGTATTTT.

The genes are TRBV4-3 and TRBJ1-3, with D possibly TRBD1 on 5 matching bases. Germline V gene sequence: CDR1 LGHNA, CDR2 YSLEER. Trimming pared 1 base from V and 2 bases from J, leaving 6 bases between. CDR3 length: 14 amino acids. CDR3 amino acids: CASSQGQTGNTIYF. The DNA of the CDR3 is TGCGCCAGCAGCCAAGGACAGACTGGAAACACCATATATTTT.

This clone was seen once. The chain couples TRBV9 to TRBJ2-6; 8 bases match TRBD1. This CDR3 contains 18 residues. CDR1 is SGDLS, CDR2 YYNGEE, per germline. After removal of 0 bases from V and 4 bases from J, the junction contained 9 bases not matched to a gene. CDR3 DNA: TGTGCCAGCAGCGTAGCATCCCAGGGGGCGGCGGGGGCCAACGTCCTGACTTTC. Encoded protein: CASSVASQGAAGANVLTF.

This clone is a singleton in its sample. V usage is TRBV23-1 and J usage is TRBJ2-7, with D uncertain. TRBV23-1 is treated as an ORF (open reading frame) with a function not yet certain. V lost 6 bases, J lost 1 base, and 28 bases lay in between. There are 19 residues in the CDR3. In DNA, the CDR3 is TGCGCCAGCAGGGGCAAAACCGCCGAGTCGGGTGTAGCATCCTACGAGCAGTACTTC. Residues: CASRGKTAESGVASYEQYF.

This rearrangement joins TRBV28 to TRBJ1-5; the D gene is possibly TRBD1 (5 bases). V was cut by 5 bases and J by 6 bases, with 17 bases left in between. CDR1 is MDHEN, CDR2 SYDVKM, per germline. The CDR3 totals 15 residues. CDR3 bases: TGTGCCAGCAGTCCCGGACACTCGTTAAGTCAGCCCCAGCATTTT. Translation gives CASSPGHSLSQPQHF.

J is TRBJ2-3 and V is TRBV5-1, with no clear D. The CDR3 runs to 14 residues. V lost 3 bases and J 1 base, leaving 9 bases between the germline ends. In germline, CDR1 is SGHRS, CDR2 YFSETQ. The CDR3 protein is CASSSFDRTDTQYF. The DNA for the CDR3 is TGCGCCAGCAGCTCTTTCGACCGCACAGATACGCAGTATTTT.

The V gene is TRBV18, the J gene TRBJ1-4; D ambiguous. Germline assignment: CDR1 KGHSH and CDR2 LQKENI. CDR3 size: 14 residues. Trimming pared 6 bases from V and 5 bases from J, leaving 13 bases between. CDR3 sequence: CASSHPNGNEKLFF. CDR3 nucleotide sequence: TGTGCCAGCTCCCACCCCAATGGCAATGAAAAACTGTTTTTT.

The CDR3 nucleotides are TGTGCCAGTTCAGCGGCCCAATTGTTAGCCAAAAACATTCAGTACTTC. It translates to CASSAAQLLAKNIQYF. V usage is TRBV2 and J usage is TRBJ2-4, with D possibly matching TRBD2 (5 bases). CDR1 is SNHLY and CDR2 is FYNNEI in the germline V gene. Trimming left V 9 bases short and J 0 bases short, with 18 bases between. CDR3 size: 16 residues.

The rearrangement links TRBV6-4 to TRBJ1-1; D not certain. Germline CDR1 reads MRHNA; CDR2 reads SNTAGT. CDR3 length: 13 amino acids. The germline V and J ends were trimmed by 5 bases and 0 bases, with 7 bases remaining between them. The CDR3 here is CASSLQMNTEAFF. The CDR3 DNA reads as TGTGCCAGCAGTTTGCAGATGAACACTGAAGCTTTCTTT.

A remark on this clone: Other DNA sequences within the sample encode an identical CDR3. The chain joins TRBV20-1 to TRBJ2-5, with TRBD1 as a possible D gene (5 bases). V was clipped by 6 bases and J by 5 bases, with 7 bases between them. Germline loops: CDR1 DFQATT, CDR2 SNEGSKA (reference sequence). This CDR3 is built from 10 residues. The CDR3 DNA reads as TGCAGTGCGACAGAGGAGACCCAGTACTTC. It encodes CSATEETQYF.

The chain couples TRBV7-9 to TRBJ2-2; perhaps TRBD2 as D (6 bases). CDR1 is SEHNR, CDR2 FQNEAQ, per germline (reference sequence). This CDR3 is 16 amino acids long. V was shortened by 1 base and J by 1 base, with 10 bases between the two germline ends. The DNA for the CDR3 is TGTGCCAGCAGCTTAGGAGGGAGGCAGAACACCGGGGAGCTGTTTTTT. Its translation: CASSLGGRQNTGELFF.

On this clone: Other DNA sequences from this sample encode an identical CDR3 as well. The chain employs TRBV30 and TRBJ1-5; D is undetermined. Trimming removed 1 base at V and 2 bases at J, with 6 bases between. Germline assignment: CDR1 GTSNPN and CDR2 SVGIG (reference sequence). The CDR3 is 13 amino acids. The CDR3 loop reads CAWSGGGNQPQHF. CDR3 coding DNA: TGTGCCTGGAGTGGCGGGGGCAATCAGCCCCAGCATTTT.

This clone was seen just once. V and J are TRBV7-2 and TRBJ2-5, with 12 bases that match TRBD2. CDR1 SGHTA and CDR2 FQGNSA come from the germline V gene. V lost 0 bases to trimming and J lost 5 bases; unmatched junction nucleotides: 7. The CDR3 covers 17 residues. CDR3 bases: TGTGCCAGCAGCTTAGCCTTTACTAGCGGGGGGCCCGAGACCCAGTACTTC. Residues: CASSLAFTSGGPETQYF.

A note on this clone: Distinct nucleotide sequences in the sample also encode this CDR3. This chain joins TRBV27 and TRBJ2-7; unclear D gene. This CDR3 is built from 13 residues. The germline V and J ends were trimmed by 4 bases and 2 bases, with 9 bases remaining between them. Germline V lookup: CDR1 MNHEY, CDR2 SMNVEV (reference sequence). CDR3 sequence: CASSSRQAYEQYF. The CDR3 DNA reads TGTGCCAGCAGTTCGCGACAAGCCTACGAGCAGTACTTC.

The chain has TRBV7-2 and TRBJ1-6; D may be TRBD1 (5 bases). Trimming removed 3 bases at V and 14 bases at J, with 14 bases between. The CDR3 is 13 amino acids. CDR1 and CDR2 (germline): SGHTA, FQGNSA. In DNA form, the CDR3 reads TGTGCCAGCAGCTTGGAAGGGGTCCAGTCCCTCCACTTT. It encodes CASSLEGVQSLHF.

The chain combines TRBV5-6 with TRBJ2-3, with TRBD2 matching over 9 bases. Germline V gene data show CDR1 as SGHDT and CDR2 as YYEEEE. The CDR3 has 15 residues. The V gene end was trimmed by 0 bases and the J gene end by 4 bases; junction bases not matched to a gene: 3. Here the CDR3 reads CASSLAGLAPDTQYF. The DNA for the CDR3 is TGTGCCAGCAGCTTGGCGGGACTAGCCCCAGATACGCAGTATTTT.

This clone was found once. CDR3: CASSESGSAEQYF. CDR3 nucleotides: TGCGCCAGCAGTGAATCGGGAAGCGCCGAGCAGTACTTC. J is TRBJ2-7 and V is TRBV10-1, with a possible D match to TRBD2 (5 bases). V was pared by 3 bases and J by 6 bases, with 12 bases between. The CDR3 sequence is 13 residues long. Germline V gene sequence: CDR1 WNHNN, CDR2 SYGVQD (reference sequence).

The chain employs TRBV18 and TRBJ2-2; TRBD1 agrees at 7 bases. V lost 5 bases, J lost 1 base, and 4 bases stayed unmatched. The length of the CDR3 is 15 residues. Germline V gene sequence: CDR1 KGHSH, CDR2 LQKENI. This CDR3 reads CASSKGAGNTGELFF. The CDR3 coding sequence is TGTGCCAGCTCAAAGGGGGCCGGGAACACCGGGGAGCTGTTTTTT.

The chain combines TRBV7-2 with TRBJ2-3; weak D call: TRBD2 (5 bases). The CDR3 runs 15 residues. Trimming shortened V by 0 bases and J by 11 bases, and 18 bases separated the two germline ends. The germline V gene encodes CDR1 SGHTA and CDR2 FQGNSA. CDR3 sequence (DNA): TGTGCCAGCAGCTTAGCTAGCGCGAGGGATAGGAGGCAGTATTTT. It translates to CASSLASARDRRQYF. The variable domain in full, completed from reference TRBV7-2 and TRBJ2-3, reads GAGVSQSPSNKVTEKGKDVELRCDPISGHTALYWYRQSLGQGLEFLIYFQGNSAPDKSGLPSDRFSAERTGGSVSTLTIQRTQQEDSAVYLCASSLASARDRRQYFGPGTRLTVL.

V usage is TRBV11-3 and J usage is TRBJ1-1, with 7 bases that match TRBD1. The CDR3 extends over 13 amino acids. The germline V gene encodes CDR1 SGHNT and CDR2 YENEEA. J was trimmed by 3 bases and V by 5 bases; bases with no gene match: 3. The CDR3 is CASSLGQHTEAFF. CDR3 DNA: TGTGCCAGCAGCCTGGGACAGCACACTGAAGCTTTCTTT. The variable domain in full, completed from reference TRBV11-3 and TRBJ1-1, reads EAGVVQSPRYKIIEKKQPVAFWCNPISGHNTLYWYLQNLGQGPELLIRYENEEAVDDSQLPKDRFSAERLKGVDSTLKIQPAELGDSAVYLCASSLGQHTEAFFGQGTRLTVV.